Included here is one T cell receptor (beta chain) sequence, with context. It lacks a known antigen. One base away there is no much larger clone; base qualities are not given. The method behind the library was the immunoSEQ multiplex PCR assay. The multiplex PCR relied on a mix of 60 forward primers for TCR Vbeta segments and 13 reverse primers for TCR Jbeta segments. A multiplex PCR assay on genomic DNA amplified the CDR3 region of rearranged TCR beta genes. The Illumina HiSeq System was used to sequence the amplified TCR beta libraries as 87-base-pair reads. For the original study's pipeline: In a later analysis, 80 million or so unique TCR beta chains were counted across the approximately 670 repertoires, and approximately 11 million of these chains were shared by at least two donors. To remove PCR and sequencing errors, raw reads were error-corrected and collapsed into unique sequences using a nearest-neighbor algorithm that merged closely related sequences. To assign V, D and J gene segments, CDR3 sequences were aligned to IMGT reference sequences. For a sequence to be retained, at least a six-nucleotide match to both a V gene segment and a J gene segment was required. Rearrangements were called productive when the CDR3 lacked stop codons and stayed in frame with V and J; all others were non-productive. Following IMGT convention, CDR3 was defined as the stretch from the second conserved V-encoded cysteine to the conserved J-encoded phenylalanine. In an earlier analysis of around 570 of the donors, sequences lacking an unambiguous match to a single V gene segment were excluded. In an earlier analysis of approximately 560 of the donors, a V segment was called functional when productive rearrangements were above 56.7%, and segregating when the standard deviation between donors exceeded 5%. To diagnose cytomegalovirus status from the catalog of TCR beta chain sequences, a statistical classification framework was built. In a later analysis, TCR nucleotide sequences were compared against IMGT/GENE-DB human TR gene sequences so that V and J genes could be assigned. A later analysis assigned CDR3 sequences and most-parsimonious VDJ recombination scenarios with the TCRdist pipeline. In a later analysis, each TCR beta chain was defined by its CDR3 amino acid sequence together with its V-gene family, and reads without a unique V-gene family were excluded. In a later analysis, 500 to 650 highly shared, low-generation-probability nucleotide sequences were removed to address suspected cross-contamination and a sequencing artifact. For each public chain, a later analysis derived a clonal expansion index from normalized ranks of inferred template counts within each repertoire. A later analysis computed generation probabilities with a VDJ recombination model fitted to out-of-frame rearrangements, and checked the results against IGoR. In a later analysis, hypergeometric tests were used to score TCR-TCR, TCR-HLA and TCR-CMV co-occurrence, with a repertoire-size bias correction applied to TCR pairs. In a later analysis, false discovery rates were estimated by permuting HLA or CMV assignments 20 times. In a later analysis, co-occurring TCRs were grouped using DBSCAN, with TCRdist sequence similarity added in when clustering inside HLA-allele-positive subsets. For co-occurrence clustering, repertoires with fewer than 30,000 or more than 120,000 public chains were excluded, along with a handful of repertoires with anomalous nucleotide sharing. In its TCRdb copy, this immuneACCESS table keeps in-frame sequences only and misses some clones. Where compared with another copy, unresolved V genes explain less than half of these, and the others have no known cause. For V, J and clone size, that table is used; D and trimming come from the DNA. For this sample the table gives some 180,000 clones, of which 77% were detected only once. The ten largest clones take up about 4% of the sample.

From cysteine to phenylalanine, the CDR3 is 16 amino acids long. Only CDR3 DNA remains: 48 bases, in frame from the first base. At the junction V is shortened by 2 bases and J by 7 bases; bases outside the gene matches: 11. CDR1 and CDR2 were assigned from the germline V gene as SGDLS and YYNGEE. In total, 666 healthy bone marrow donors made up the cohort. At the time of sampling, every cohort member was nominally healthy, though immune exposures that went unrecorded were likely present. The donor was CMV seropositive and belonged to the group of 250 to 300 seropositive cohort members. Each donor provided a peripheral blood sample, and peripheral blood mononuclear cells were used for TCR beta sequencing. Genomic DNA was extracted from the blood cell samples with the Qiagen DNeasy Blood Extraction Kit. The data were obtained in a study of cytomegalovirus exposure and HLA in healthy donors (dated by TCRdb to about 2017). Broadly, across the study: According to an earlier analysis of a few hundred of the donors, about 170 million T cells yielded some 110 million unique TCR beta sequences and roughly 280 Gb of sequence data. The T cell repertoires of 666 subjects were profiled by immunosequencing and related to cytomegalovirus serostatus. The genetic ancestry cluster associated with self-reported Caucasian donors included 81% of the approximately 430 genotyped donors. An earlier analysis of fewer than 700 of the donors applied high-throughput TCR beta sequencing to assess whether each TCR beta V gene segment acted as functional or pseudogenic. In addition to the first cohort of several hundred subjects, a separate validation cohort of some 120 different subjects was used. Because of strong linkage in the cohort, roughly five DR-DQ haplotypes were treated as single units for association and clustering. An early release that covered roughly 600 HLA-typed donors contained around 300 gigabases of sequencing data and 65 million to 100 million unique TCR sequences. High-throughput TCR immunosequencing, statistical association of individual TCRs with disease status, and machine learning were combined to predict cytomegalovirus infection status. The study aimed to test whether signatures of past pathogen exposure could be identified by cataloging public T cell receptors. Genome-wide SNP genotypes for about 55% of the 666 donors were used in a later genetic analysis, which treated that subset as a discovery cohort. Every discovery cohort repertoire had been produced on one sequencing platform. HLA typing covered class I and class II loci at four-digit resolution. Across under 500 genotyped donors of the cohort, an average of about 240,000 unique TCR beta nucleotide sequences per donor were sequenced, and roughly 17% of those sequences were non-productive. A later analysis re-analyzed previously published TCR beta repertoires from roughly 630 donors and added high-resolution HLA genotyping to study TCR occurrence patterns. Rather than using new phenotypic data, the later analysis identified candidate immune exposures from TCR beta sequences and from how often those sequences occurred across donors. Donor age, sex, ethnicity and CMV serostatus were collected together with the repertoire data. Typing coverage differed by locus: A, B, C, DRB1 and DQB1 were typed in roughly 620-630 donors, DQA1 in approximately 520, DPA1 in over 600, and DPB1 in just under 490. Here is what the overall study found, with its caveats: The presence/absence analyses assumed that sequencing depth was roughly uniform across donors, and that assumption may not be true. An association between a missense DCLRE1C variant and V-gene and J-gene trimming of TCR beta chains was found in a later genetic analysis and replicated in an independent cohort. Cytomegalovirus status was reported to be diagnosed by the classifier with high specificity and sensitivity in both the original and validation cohorts. Because counts were too low, about 17 rarely observed V segments, including chromosome 9 orphons, were excluded from the earlier analysis of some 590 of the donors. A further reported finding was that TCR beta sequences accurately predicted the HLA-A and HLA-B alleles for most subjects in the first cohort. The study gave a list of 150 to 200 TCR beta chains associated with cytomegalovirus. When HLA alleles, especially DR and DQ, strongly co-occurred, TCR associations were difficult to assign to individual alleles. In a later analysis, some 17,000 TCR beta sequences were associated with specific HLA alleles at a false discovery rate of 0.05. The sequencing pipeline was judged likely to have produced a cluster of highly shared sequence variants as a technical artifact. A later analysis found that most CMV-associated TCR beta chains appeared HLA-restricted, with HLA associations seemingly driven largely by CMV exposure. In a later analysis, the rate of TCR association differed among HLA loci, with DRB1 alleles having the most associated TCRs and HLA-C alleles having the fewest. Because HLA typing was unavailable for some donors at each locus, only the typed subset was used in association tests. Only TCR beta chains were sequenced in this cohort, and the absence of alpha or paired-chain data limited detectable features. Immune exposure information for the cohort was limited to CMV serostatus. Correlated functional status among segregating V segments might be attributable to linkage disequilibrium, but an unknown experimental factor could not be ruled out. A later analysis found that HLA-associated TCR beta chains were more clonally expanded and had lower generation probabilities than equally common non-associated chains. In a later analysis, several top co-occurrence clusters were reported to appear linked to parvovirus B19, influenza, CMV and Epstein-Barr virus. Most TCR sequences were seen in very few donors, while some public TCRs were found in many individuals. According to the authors, the approach could potentially be generalized to other disease states and immunological phenotypes. A later genetic analysis reported fewer N-insertions in productive TCRs among donors in an Asian-associated ancestry cluster than the roughly 640-donor mean. Some IMGT-functional V segments, including TRBV6-2 and TRBV6-3, could not be distinguished by the 87-base-pair reads and were therefore excluded. In vitro tests confirmed that three of the cytomegalovirus-associated TCR beta chains recognize cytomegalovirus antigens. In an earlier analysis of 587 of the donors, most TCR beta V segments appeared in productive rearrangements about 87% or about 30% of the time, broadly matching IMGT annotations.

The chain links TRBV9 with TRBJ2-3; TRBD1 fits 9 bases in the junction. The specimen sequenced was PBMCs. The receptor was isolated from a woman aged 55 to 70 in good health and CMV-seropositive. The encoded CDR3 is CASSVGTGWVQNTQYF. The DNA reads TGTGCCAGCAGCGTCGGGACAGGGTGGGTTCAGAATACGCAGTATTTT.